This TCR beta chain was found in a study of blood T cell repertoires in COVID-19. Germline assignment: CDR1 LNHNV and CDR2 YYDKDF (reference sequence). This CDR3 comprises 16 residues. V shed 3 bases and J 10 bases; nucleotides not matched to a gene: 11. In the case of this clone: Other DNA sequences of this sample code for an identical CDR3.

Per the study methods: The assay estimated nucleated cells by amplifying reference gene primers. Using immunoSEQ multiplex PCR, the repertoire was profiled, and TCRdb retains in-frame clones only, with some absent. V and J calls and clone size come straight from that table; D and trimming were deduced from the DNA. The sample has just over 300,000 clones, just under 90% seen once. The V gene is TRBV15, the J gene TRBJ1-6; 8 bases align to TRBD1. The specimen sequenced was peripheral blood. This clonotype originated in a woman aged 25 to 39 with COVID-19, enrolled during active disease. The CDR3 is CATSRDITGGNSPLHF. The DNA for the CDR3 is TGTGCCACCAGCAGGGACATTACAGGGGGAAACTCACCCCTCCACTTT.